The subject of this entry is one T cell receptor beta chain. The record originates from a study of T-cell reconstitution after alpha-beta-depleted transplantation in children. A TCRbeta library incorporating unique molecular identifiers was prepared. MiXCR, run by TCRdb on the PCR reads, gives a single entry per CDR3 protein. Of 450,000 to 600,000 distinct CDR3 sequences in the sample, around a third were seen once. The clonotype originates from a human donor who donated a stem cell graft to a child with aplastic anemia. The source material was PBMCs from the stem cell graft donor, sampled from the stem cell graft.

CDR3 sequence: CASAATDTQYF. CDR3 nucleotide sequence: TGTGCCAGTGCGGCCACAGATACGCAGTATTTT. The V gene is TRBV7-2, the J gene TRBJ2-3, with D unclear. This CDR3 is 11 amino acids long. V was shortened by 9 bases and J by 2 bases, with 6 bases between the two germline ends. Germline V lookup: CDR1 SGHTA, CDR2 FQGNSA.